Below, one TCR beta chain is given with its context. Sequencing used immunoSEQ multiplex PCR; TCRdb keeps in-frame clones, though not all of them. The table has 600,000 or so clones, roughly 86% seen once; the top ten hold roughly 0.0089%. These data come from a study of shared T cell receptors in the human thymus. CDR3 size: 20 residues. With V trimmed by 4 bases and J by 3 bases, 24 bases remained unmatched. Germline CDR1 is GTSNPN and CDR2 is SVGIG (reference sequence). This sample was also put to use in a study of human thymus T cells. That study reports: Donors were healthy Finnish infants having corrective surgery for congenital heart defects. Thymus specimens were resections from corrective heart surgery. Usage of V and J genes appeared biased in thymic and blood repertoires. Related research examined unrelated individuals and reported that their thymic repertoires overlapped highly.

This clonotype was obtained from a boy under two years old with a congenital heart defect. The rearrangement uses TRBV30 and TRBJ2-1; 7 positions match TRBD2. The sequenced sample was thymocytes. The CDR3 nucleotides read TGTGCCTGGACTGTCCCGCGGTGGAAAAAGCGGGGAACCGGCTACAATGAGCAGTTCTTC. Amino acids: CAWTVPRWKKRGTGYNEQFF.